The 21 T cell receptor beta chains presented below share a single source sample, sequenced in a study of response to subunit inactivated influenza vaccine. TCRdb called the RT-PCR reads again in MiXCR, with one record for every CDR3 protein. The sample records more than 450,000 distinct CDR3 sequences, over 9% being singletons. This same sample was also part of a study on T cells expressing NK-cell markers. According to that study: Libraries used 5'RACE template switching adding universal primer site and UMIs.

Sequenced here: PBMCs from blood, sampled on the day of vaccination. These receptors originate from a man aged 45-60 years who received an inactivated influenza vaccine.

The chain couples TRBV7-2 to TRBJ2-1, with D hard to call. Trimming pared 2 bases from V and 6 bases from J, leaving 14 bases between. Germline V gene data show CDR1 as SGHTA and CDR2 as FQGNSA. The CDR3 length is 15 residues. The CDR3 nucleotides read TGTGCCAGCAGCTTACCCCCCAGAGCTGGCAATGAGCAGTTCTTC. This encodes CASSLPPRAGNEQFF.

This clonotype showed up many times. The J gene is TRBJ1-6, the V gene TRBV28, with 9 bases aligning to TRBD1. The CDR3 runs to 17 residues. V gave up 5 bases and J gave up 2 bases; unmatched junction bases: 7. The germline V gene encodes CDR1 MDHEN and CDR2 SYDVKM. As DNA, the CDR3 is TGTGCCAGCAGTCCGGGACAGGGAATCACCTATAATTCACCCCTCCACTTT. Amino acids: CASSPGQGITYNSPLHF.

This rearrangement joins TRBV5-1 to TRBJ2-1; 14 nucleotides line up with TRBD2. V lost 3 bases to trimming and J lost 9 bases; unmatched junction nucleotides: 5. The CDR3 covers 15 residues. The germline CDR1 and CDR2 sequences are SGHRS and YFSETQ. DNA for the CDR3: TGCGCCAGCAGCTGGGGACTAGCGGGAGTGGGTGAGCAGTTCTTC. Protein: CASSWGLAGVGEQFF.

The chain has TRBV6-1 and TRBJ2-7, with 11 bases fitting TRBD2. With 9 bases clipped from V and 4 bases from J, the junction kept 8 bases outside the gene matches. The germline V gene has CDR1 MNHNS and CDR2 SASEGT. The CDR3 loop spans 14 amino acids. This chain's CDR3 is CARLPGLAVYEQYF. The CDR3 DNA reads TGTGCCAGACTCCCGGGACTAGCGGTTTACGAGCAGTACTTC.

The chain carries TRBV5-1 and TRBJ2-3, with D perhaps matching TRBD2 (6 bases). Germline loops: CDR1 SGHRS, CDR2 YFSETQ. CDR3 size: 14 residues. V lost 1 base and J 3 bases, leaving 9 bases between the germline ends. The CDR3 DNA reads TGCGCCAGCAGCTTGACTAGCACGACAGATACGCAGTATTTT. This sequence encodes CASSLTSTTDTQYF.

Many counts were recorded for this clonotype. The chain joins TRBV27 to TRBJ2-1, with D maybe TRBD2 (5 bases). The CDR3 runs to 14 residues. Trimming removed 0 bases from V and 15 bases from J, with 18 bases in between. Germline CDR1 MNHEY, CDR2 SMNVEV (reference sequence). CDR3 protein: CASSLSILDSNWFF. CDR3 bases: TGTGCCAGCAGTTTATCGATACTAGATAGTAATTGGTTCTTC.

The chain links TRBV2 to TRBJ2-1; D is unclear. Germline V CDR1 and CDR2: SNHLY, FYNNEI. The ends were cut back, 6 bases at V and 4 bases at J, with 16 bases in the middle. The CDR3 has 15 amino acids. Here the CDR3 DNA reads TGTGCCAGCAGATCGGACCGAGGAGAGTACAATGAGCAGTTCTTC. It specifies CASRSDRGEYNEQFF.

This clonotype was recorded a few times. This chain links TRBV12-3 or TRBV12-4 with TRBJ2-5; TRBD1 matches at 7 bases. The CDR3 spans 15 residues. V gave up 6 bases and J gave up 5 bases; unmatched junction bases: 12. This CDR3 is CASRDETGRRETQYF. DNA for the CDR3: TGTGCCAGCAGAGACGAGACAGGGCGGAGGGAGACCCAGTACTTC.

In its sample, this clonotype was seen many times. The rearrangement links TRBV12-3 or TRBV12-4 to TRBJ1-3; D is ambiguous. V dropped 6 bases and J dropped 2 bases, with 11 bases sitting between them. The CDR3 runs 14 residues. The CDR3 here is CASSLAGAGNTIYF. The DNA for the CDR3 is TGTGCCAGCAGCTTGGCTGGGGCTGGAAACACCATATATTTT.

The chain has TRBV29-1 and TRBJ2-5; 9 nucleotides line up with TRBD2. This CDR3 has 12 residues. Germline assignment: CDR1 SQVTM and CDR2 ANQGSEA. The V and J ends lost 6 bases and 10 bases, in that order; junction bases with no gene match: 9. The CDR3 sequence: CSVVAGALVQYF. The CDR3 bases are TGCAGCGTAGTAGCGGGAGCTCTGGTCCAGTACTTC.

This clonotype was seen a handful of times. The chain recombines TRBV5-1 with TRBJ2-6; 7 nucleotides match TRBD1. Germline CDR1 and CDR2: SGHRS and YFSETQ. The J segment lost 2 bases and the V segment lost 2 bases, leaving 7 bases of the junction unmatched. The CDR3 runs 17 residues. CDR3 bases: TGCGCCAGCAGCTTTGATCCAGGGGGAGCTGGGGCCAACGTCCTGACTTTC. The encoded protein is CASSFDPGGAGANVLTF.

This sequence joins TRBV28 and TRBJ2-7; 8 nucleotides line up with TRBD2. The germline gives CDR1 MDHEN, CDR2 SYDVKM. The length of the CDR3 is 13 residues. V was clipped by 9 bases and J by 2 bases; unmatched bases: 6. This CDR3 reads CASLAGGTYEQYF. CDR3 DNA sequence: TGTGCCAGTTTGGCGGGAGGTACCTACGAGCAGTACTTC.

J is TRBJ1-5 and V is TRBV11-2; tentatively, D is TRBD1 (6 bases). This CDR3 spans 15 amino acids. Trimming cost V 2 bases and J 3 bases, with 11 bases left between them. The germline V gene has CDR1 SGHAT and CDR2 FQNNGV. For the CDR3, the DNA is TGTGCCAGCAGCTTATGGGGGGCGGACAATCAGCCCCAGCATTTT. Its protein product is CASSLWGADNQPQHF.

The V and J genes are TRBV29-1 and TRBJ2-7, with D possibly matching TRBD2 (6 bases). V lost 3 bases, J lost 4 bases, and 10 bases lay in between. Germline CDR1 SQVTM, CDR2 ANQGSEA. The CDR3 totals 12 residues. As DNA, the CDR3 is TGCAGCGTTGAGGGGGGAGAGTACGAGCAGTACTTC. This encodes CSVEGGEYEQYF.

This clonotype has a handful of counts. The rearrangement uses TRBV20-1 and TRBJ2-1; D is unresolved. Between the trimmed V and J ends, which lost 5 bases and 4 bases, there was a span of 18 bases. The CDR3 contains 15 residues. Per the germline V gene, CDR1 is DFQATT and CDR2 is SNEGSKA (reference sequence). In nucleotides, the CDR3 is TGCAGTGCTTCTCCTCCCGCAGCCCAGTACAATGAGCAGTTCTTC. Its protein is CSASPPAAQYNEQFF.

J is TRBJ2-7 and V is TRBV7-8, with 7 bases identical to TRBD1. The CDR3 contains 20 residues. After removal of 9 bases from V and 3 bases from J, the junction contained 29 bases not matched to a gene. The V gene's germline CDR1 is SGHVS and CDR2 FQNEAQ. CDR3 nucleotide sequence: TGTGCCAGTCAGGGCACAAGCTTAAGGGGTGTGACAGGGCTCTACTACGAGCAGTACTTC. Translated: CASQGTSLRGVTGLYYEQYF.

The V and J genes are TRBV18 and TRBJ2-7; TRBD1 matches at 7 bases. Trimming removed 3 bases from V and 5 bases from J; junction bases left unmatched: 13. This CDR3 contains 16 residues. In germline, CDR1 is KGHSH, CDR2 LQKENI. The CDR3: CASSPFVVGGQDEQYF. CDR3 in DNA: TGTGCCAGCTCACCGTTTGTAGTAGGGGGCCAGGACGAGCAGTACTTC. The full variable domain, its missing parts supplied by reference TRBV18 and TRBJ2-7, is NAGVMQNPRHLVRRRGQEARLRCSPMKGHSHVYWYRQLPEEGLKFMVYLQKENIIDESGMPKERFSAEFPKEGPSILRIQQVVRGDSAAYFCASSPFVVGGQDEQYFGPGTRLTVT.

This chain uses TRBV24-1 with TRBJ2-1, with 9 bases lining up with TRBD1. The CDR3 is 17 amino acids. V trimming: 3 bases; J trimming: 4 bases; junction bases outside the gene matches: 9. Germline-derived CDR1 and CDR2 are KGHDR and SFDVKD. The CDR3 spells CATSDPSGTGKYNEQFF. CDR3 sequence (DNA): TGTGCCACCAGTGATCCATCCGGGACAGGGAAATACAATGAGCAGTTCTTC.

V is TRBV20-1 and J is TRBJ2-2, with a possible D match to TRBD1 (5 bases). Trimming stripped 1 base from V and 5 bases from J, with 14 bases between. CDR3 length: 15 amino acids. The germline CDR1 and CDR2 sequences are DFQATT and SNEGSKA (reference sequence). Here the CDR3 DNA reads TGCAGTGCTAGAGGGGCAACCCCAGGGACCGGGGAGCTGTTTTTT. Translated, it gives CSARGATPGTGELFF.

The table lists this clonotype with many counts. This sequence joins TRBV5-1 and TRBJ1-1; tentatively, D is TRBD1 (5 bases). The CDR3 runs 16 residues. CDR1 is SGHRS and CDR2 is YFSETQ in the germline V gene. Trimming pared 0 bases from V and 4 bases from J, leaving 16 bases between. CDR3 in amino acids: CASSLGSGHAGTEAFF. DNA for the CDR3: TGCGCCAGCAGCTTGGGGTCAGGACACGCGGGCACTGAAGCTTTCTTT.

The rearrangement links TRBV20-1 to TRBJ1-4; D possibly corresponds to TRBD1 (6 bases). Trimming stripped 1 base from V and 8 bases from J, with 11 bases between. This CDR3 has 13 amino acids. From germline, CDR1 is DFQATT and CDR2 SNEGSKA (reference sequence). The CDR3 sequence is CSARVGAREKLFF. In DNA, the CDR3 is TGCAGTGCTAGAGTGGGGGCGAGGGAAAAACTGTTTTTT.